This T cell receptor beta chain was captured in a study of blood T cells in healthy people across ages. Findings and limits, study-wide: TCR beta diversity was tightly associated with the proportion of naive T cells.

Details on this clonotype: Its antigen is still unknown.

Using a J-beta primer mix together with a sample-barcoded 5' primer, a second PCR was run for roughly 7 to 12 cycles. Via MiXCR, TCRdb re-called the 5' RACE reads, giving one row per CDR3 protein. The profile shows about 970,000 distinct CDR3 sequences, roughly 51% of them singletons. The CDR3 spans 15 residues. V trimming: 2 bases; J trimming: 5 bases; junction bases outside the gene matches: 7. Germline CDR1 is MNHEY and CDR2 is SMNVEV (reference sequence). Material: blood. The gene calls are TRBV27 and TRBJ2-5; TRBD1 agrees at 8 bases. This receptor was obtained from a woman in her sixties or seventies in good health. DNA for the CDR3: TGTGCCAGCAGTTTAACCTGGGACAGGTTGGAGACCCAGTACTTC. This sequence encodes CASSLTWDRLETQYF.